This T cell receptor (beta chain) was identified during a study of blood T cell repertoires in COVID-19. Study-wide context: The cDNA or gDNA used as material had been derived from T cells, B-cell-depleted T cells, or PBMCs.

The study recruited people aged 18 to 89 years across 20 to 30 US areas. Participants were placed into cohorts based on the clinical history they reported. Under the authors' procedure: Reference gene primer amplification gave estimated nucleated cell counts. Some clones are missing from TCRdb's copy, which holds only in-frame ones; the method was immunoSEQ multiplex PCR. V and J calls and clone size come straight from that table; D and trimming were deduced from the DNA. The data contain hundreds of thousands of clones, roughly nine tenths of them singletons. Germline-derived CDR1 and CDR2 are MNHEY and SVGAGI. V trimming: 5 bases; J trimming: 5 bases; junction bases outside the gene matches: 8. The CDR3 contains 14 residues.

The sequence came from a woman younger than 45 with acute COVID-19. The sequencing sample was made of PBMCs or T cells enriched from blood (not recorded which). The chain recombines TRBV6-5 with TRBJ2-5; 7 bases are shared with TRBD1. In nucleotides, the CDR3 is TGTGCCAGCAGTCCTTACAGGGGCGCGGAGACCCAGTACTTC. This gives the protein CASSPYRGAETQYF.